This entry features one TCR beta chain sequence. V gave up 4 bases and J gave up 0 bases; unmatched junction bases: 12. Germline V gene data show CDR1 as PRHDT and CDR2 as FYEKMQ (reference sequence). This CDR3 contains 21 residues. This entry is derived from a study of blood T cell repertoires in COVID-19. Clones were sequenced by immunoSEQ multiplex PCR, and TCRdb holds only the in-frame ones, with some missing. Of about 420,000 clones in the sample, 80% to 90% are singletons; the top ten hold 0.65% to 1%. During active infection, Seattle patients enrolled and were then monitored through disease. This TCR was sampled from a man aged 18 to 30 with COVID-19, enrolled during active disease. Sequenced input: peripheral blood. The chain couples TRBV13 to TRBJ2-1; 16 bases match TRBD2. Here the CDR3 reads CASSSSSPGLAGGVSYNEQFF. DNA for the CDR3: TGTGCCAGCAGCTCCAGTTCCCCGGGACTAGCGGGGGGGGTCTCCTACAATGAGCAGTTCTTC.